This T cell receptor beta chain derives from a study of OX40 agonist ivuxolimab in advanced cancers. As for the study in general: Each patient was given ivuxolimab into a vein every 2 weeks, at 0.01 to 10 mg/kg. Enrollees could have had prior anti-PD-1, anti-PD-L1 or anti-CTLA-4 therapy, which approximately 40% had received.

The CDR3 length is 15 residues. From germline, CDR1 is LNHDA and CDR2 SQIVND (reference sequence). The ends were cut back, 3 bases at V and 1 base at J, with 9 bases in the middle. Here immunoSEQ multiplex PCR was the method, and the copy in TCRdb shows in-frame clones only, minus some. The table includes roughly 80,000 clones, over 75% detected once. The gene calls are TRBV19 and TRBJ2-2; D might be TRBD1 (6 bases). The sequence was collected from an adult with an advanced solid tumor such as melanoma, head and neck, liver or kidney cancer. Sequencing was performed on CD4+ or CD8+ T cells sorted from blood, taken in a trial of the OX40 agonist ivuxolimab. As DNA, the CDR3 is TGTGCCAGTAGTATCCCAGGGGTGAACACCGGGGAGCTGTTTTTT. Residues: CASSIPGVNTGELFF.